Listed below are T cell receptor beta chains from one sample, sequenced in a study of response to subunit inactivated influenza vaccine. Each CDR3 protein is one row after TCRdb ran MiXCR on the RT-PCR reads. The table includes fewer than 700,000 distinct CDR3 sequences, around 13% detected once. The source material was PBMCs from blood, sampled around seven weeks after vaccination. The receptors derive from a man aged 45-65 years who received an inactivated influenza vaccine. Both conserved end residues are part of each CDR3. D genes are given only for firm matches. A row's size may be missing; if present it is once, few, many or a size class.

TRBJ1-2,TRBV5-1,.,16,.,TGCGCCAGCAGCTTGGGATCTCCGATGGCGGGGGCCGGCTACACCTTC,CASSLGSPMAGAGYTF
TRBJ2-2,TRBV6-1,.,15,many,TGTGCCAGCACAAAGGGGCTAGCCGATACCGGGGAGCTGTTTTTT,CASTKGLADTGELFF
TRBJ2-1,TRBV16,.,15,few,TGTGCCAGCAGCCAATCGGGTTTGTCCTACAATGAGCAGTTCTTC,CASSQSGLSYNEQFF
TRBJ2-1,TRBV20-1,.,14,.,TGCAGTGCTAAGCCCGGGACGGTTAACAATGAGCAGTTCTTC,CSAKPGTVNNEQFF
TRBJ2-1,TRBV6-2/TRBV6-3,.,13,few,TGTGCCAGCAGCCCTCAACGTGGTTTCGTTGAGTTCTTC,CASSPQRGFVEFF
TRBJ2-7,TRBV5-1,.,15,few,TGCGCCAGCAGCTTGGAGACAGCGATCCTCTACGAGCAGTACTTC,CASSLETAILYEQYF
TRBJ2-2,TRBV3-1,.,15,.,TGTGCCAGCAGGTCCGTTGAGCCATTGACCGGGGAGCTGTTTTTT,CASRSVEPLTGELFF
TRBJ2-7,TRBV6-1,.,14,.,TGTGCCAGCAGCATACCCGGCCCTACCTACGAGCAGTACTTC,CASSIPGPTYEQYF
TRBJ1-4,TRBV5-1,TRBD1,16,once,TGCGCCAGCAGCTTTTCACCGGGACAGGGGAATGAAAAACTGTTTTTT,CASSFSPGQGNEKLFF
TRBJ2-3,TRBV7-9,.,12,many,TGTGCCAGCAGCCCGATGGGAGATACGCAGTATTTT,CASSPMGDTQYF
TRBJ2-2,TRBV7-9,.,8,few,TGTGCCTCCGGGGAGCTGTTTTTT,CASGELFF
TRBJ2-3,TRBV7-9,.,13,.,TGTGCCAGCACCTTGGGAACCACAGATACGCAGTATTTT,CASTLGTTDTQYF
TRBJ2-5,TRBV6-5,.,11,few,TGTGCCAGCAGTTACCCTGGGGCCCAGTACTTC,CASSYPGAQYF
TRBJ2-7,TRBV11-2,.,15,.,TGTGCCAGCAGCTTAAGCACATTCCAAACCTACGAGCAGTACTTC,CASSLSTFQTYEQYF
TRBJ2-7,TRBV7-2,.,13,many,TGTGCCAGCAGCTTATTTCAGGCCTACGAGCAGTACTTC,CASSLFQAYEQYF
TRBJ2-1,TRBV20-1,.,10,once,TGCAGTGCTCTTGGCAATGAGCAGTTCTTC,CSALGNEQFF